These T cell receptor beta chains were read from a single sample in a study of blood T cells in healthy people across ages. TCRdb used MiXCR to reprocess the 5' RACE reads, holding one entry per CDR3 protein. The sample has around 670,000 distinct CDR3 sequences, 25% to 35% seen once. Specimen: blood. The receptors were gathered from a woman over 75 in good health. Both conserved end residues are trimmed from each CDR3. Each record gives: V gene, CDR3 protein.

V gene: TRBV12-3/TRBV12-4; CDR3 protein: ASSLRGLGGITGTQY
V gene: TRBV7-2; CDR3 protein: ASSLDGLGAQETQY
V gene: TRBV24-1; CDR3 protein: ATSDDITDTQY
V gene: TRBV19; CDR3 protein: ASSSGSRGNQPQH
V gene: TRBV24-1; CDR3 protein: ATRPPGETQY
V gene: TRBV7-2; CDR3 protein: ASSLGGGDYGYT
V gene: TRBV5-1; CDR3 protein: ASVARPGYGYT
V gene: TRBV18; CDR3 protein: ASSPQQRTDTQY
V gene: TRBV5-1; CDR3 protein: ASSLGDPTGRGSEQY
V gene: TRBV2; CDR3 protein: ASTRRRAQPQH
V gene: TRBV10-2; CDR3 protein: ASRQGQGPYEQY
V gene: TRBV7-2; CDR3 protein: ACIPTGRFTGELF
V gene: TRBV28; CDR3 protein: ASSYIDRSNEQY
V gene: TRBV20-1; CDR3 protein: SARLTGGRQPQH
V gene: TRBV2; CDR3 protein: ASSEQAFSNQPQH
V gene: TRBV20-1; CDR3 protein: SARIGGGPSDEQF
V gene: TRBV20-1; CDR3 protein: SASFRVPDEQY
V gene: TRBV5-1; CDR3 protein: ASSLGQEETQY
V gene: TRBV6-2/TRBV6-3; CDR3 protein: ASSYRTSNTIY
V gene: TRBV3-1; CDR3 protein: ASSQDWAKGREQY
V gene: TRBV18; CDR3 protein: ATSVVGTGSLEAYEQY
V gene: TRBV20-1; CDR3 protein: SARQAGPSYNEQF
V gene: TRBV12-3/TRBV12-4; CDR3 protein: ASSSRGNSPLH
V gene: TRBV6-4; CDR3 protein: ASSDIGTGELF
V gene: TRBV9; CDR3 protein: ASSVEPSGTLYNEQF